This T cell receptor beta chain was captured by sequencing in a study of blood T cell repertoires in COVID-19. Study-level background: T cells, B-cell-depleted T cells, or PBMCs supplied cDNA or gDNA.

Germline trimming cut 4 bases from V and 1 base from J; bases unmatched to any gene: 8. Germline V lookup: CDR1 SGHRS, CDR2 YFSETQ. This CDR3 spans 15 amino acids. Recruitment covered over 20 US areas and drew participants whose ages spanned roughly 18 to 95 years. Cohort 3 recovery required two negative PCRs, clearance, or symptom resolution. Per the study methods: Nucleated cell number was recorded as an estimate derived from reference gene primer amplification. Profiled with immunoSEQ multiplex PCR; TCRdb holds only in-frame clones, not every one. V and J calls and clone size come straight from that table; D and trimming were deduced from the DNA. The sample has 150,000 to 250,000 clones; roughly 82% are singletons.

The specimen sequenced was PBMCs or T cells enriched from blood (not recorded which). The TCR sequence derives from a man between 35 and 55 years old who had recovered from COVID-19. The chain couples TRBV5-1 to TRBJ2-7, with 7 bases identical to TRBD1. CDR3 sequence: CASSASGTASYEQYF. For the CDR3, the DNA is TGCGCCAGCAGCGCCTCCGGGACAGCTTCCTACGAGCAGTACTTC.